This paragraph covers one T cell receptor (beta chain) sequence. Its matching antigen is unknown. Deep-level settings were used for running the assay. Only in-frame clones appear in the TCRdb table, and some are missing; sequencing was by immunoSEQ multiplex PCR. The sample records around 580,000 clones, 95% to 98% being singletons. This sample is drawn from a study of shared clonotypes between healthy human individuals. General observations from the study: Only a few donors were included, so the genetic and exposure-history diversity represented was limited. Sequencing depth was expected to influence donor clonotype sharing. All-four-donor shared clonotypes had higher generation probabilities than non-shared clonotypes did.

The naive CD8 subset, CD45RO-negative cells positively selected for CCR7, excluded terminally differentiated effector memory CD45RA+ cells. The CDR3 runs to 12 residues. Per germline, CDR1 LNHNV and CDR2 YYDKDF (reference sequence). Trimming left V 2 bases short and J 6 bases short, with 5 bases between. The V gene is TRBV15, the J gene TRBJ2-1; D is unresolved. The sequence was obtained from a man younger than 45 in good health. Sequenced material: naive CD8+ T cells sorted from blood. The DNA of the CDR3 is TGTGCCACCAGCAGACTAGGCAATGAGCAGTTCTTC. This sequence encodes CATSRLGNEQFF. Full variable domain (remainder filled in from reference TRBV15 and TRBJ2-1): DAMVIQNPRYQVTQFGKPVTLSCSQTLNHNVMYWYQQKSSQAPKLLFHYYDKDFNNEADTPDNFQSRRPNTSFCFLDIRSPGLGDTAMYLCATSRLGNEQFFGPGTRLTVL.